Each of the 21 T cell receptor beta chains below was sequenced from the same sample in a study of cytomegalovirus exposure and HLA in healthy donors. Produced via immunoSEQ multiplex PCR; TCRdb's table is partial and in-frame only. Of about 73,000 clones listed, roughly 89% were seen once; the top ten hold approximately 4.2%. Sequenced input: PBMCs. Source of these receptors: a woman younger than 30 in good health and CMV-seropositive.

The chain uses TRBV7-9 and TRBJ1-2; TRBD1 might be the D (5 bases). There are 14 residues in the CDR3. Trimming took off 4 bases at V and 6 bases at J, with 15 bases between the two ends. Germline V gives CDR1 SEHNR, CDR2 FQNEAQ (reference sequence). This CDR3 reads CASSSKDTRHGYTF. CDR3 in DNA: TGTGCCAGCAGCTCTAAGGACACGCGGCATGGCTACACCTTC.

This clone was recorded a few times. The chain is built from TRBV5-4 and TRBJ2-7, with TRBD1 identical over 9 bases. Per the germline V gene, CDR1 is SGHNT and CDR2 is YYREEE (reference sequence). The CDR3 runs 14 residues. V lost 4 bases, J lost 5 bases, and 7 bases stayed unmatched. The CDR3 region has the DNA TGTGCCAGCAGCCCTGGACAGGGGAGAGACGAGCAGTACTTC. Translating it yields CASSPGQGRDEQYF. Full variable domain (rest looked up from reference TRBV5-4 and TRBJ2-7): ETGVTQSPTHLIKTRGQQVTLRCSSQSGHNTVSWYQQALGQGPQFIFQYYREEENGRGNFPPRFSGLQFPNYSSELNVNALELDDSALYLCASSPGQGRDEQYFGPGTRLTVT.

As to this clone: One end of the junction fails to match germline, which may point to a read error. The rearrangement uses TRBV30 and TRBJ1-2; no reliable D call. Germline CDR1 is GTSNPN and CDR2 is SVGIG (reference sequence). The CDR3 length is 12 residues. The CDR3 bases are TGTGCCTGGAGAGGGAGAAACTTTGGCTACACCTTC. Amino acid sequence: CAWRGRNFGYTF.

In DNA, the CDR3 is TGTGCCAGCAGCTTAGTGGGACAACCGAACACTGAAGCTTTCTTT. Protein sequence: CASSLVGQPNTEAFF. This chain joins TRBV11-2 and TRBJ1-1; D possibly corresponds to TRBD1 (6 bases). With 1 base removed from V and 1 base from J, the gap between germline ends came to 10 bases. The CDR3 is 15 residues long. The germline V gene encodes CDR1 SGHAT and CDR2 FQNNGV.

V gene TRBV7-9 combines with J gene TRBJ2-1, with TRBD2 matching 10 bases. CDR1 SEHNR and CDR2 FQNEAQ come from the germline V gene (reference sequence). The CDR3 loop spans 16 amino acids. V trimming: 2 bases; J trimming: 2 bases; junction bases outside the gene matches: 3. In nucleotides, the CDR3 is TGTGCCAGCAGCTTACGAACTAGCGGGGCCTACAATGAGCAGTTCTTC. Translation gives CASSLRTSGAYNEQFF. The entire variable domain, with the rest obtained from reference TRBV7-9 and TRBJ2-1, is as follows: DTGVSQNPRHKITKRGQNVTFRCDPISEHNRLYWYRQTLGQGPEFLTYFQNEAQLEKSRLLSDRFSAERPKGSFSTLEIQRTEQGDSAMYLCASSLRTSGAYNEQFFGPGTRLTVL.

The chain links TRBV7-2 to TRBJ1-2; maybe TRBD1 (5 bases). CDR1 is SGHTA, CDR2 FQGNSA, per germline. This CDR3 contains 14 residues. The V end lost 6 bases, the J end lost 4 bases, and 15 bases lay between the germline ends. This chain's CDR3 is CASRHRDFFYGYTF. CDR3 coding DNA: TGTGCCAGCAGACACCGGGACTTCTTCTATGGCTACACCTTC.

The genes are TRBV9 and TRBJ1-5; 8 bases fit TRBD1. The trim removed 3 bases at V and 4 bases at J, leaving 3 bases unmatched. The CDR3 is 14 residues long. CDR1 and CDR2 from the germline V gene are SGDLS and YYNGEE. CDR3 amino acids: CASSATGANQPQHF. In DNA form, the CDR3 reads TGTGCCAGCAGCGCGACAGGGGCGAATCAGCCCCAGCATTTT. Full variable domain (outside the CDR3, taken from reference TRBV9 and TRBJ1-5): DSGVTQTPKHLITATGQRVTLRCSPRSGDLSVYWYQQSLDQGLQFLIQYYNGEERAKGNILERFSAQQFPDLHSELNLSSLELGDSALYFCASSATGANQPQHFGDGTRLSIL.

With regard to this clone: This sample also contains other DNA sequences that code for the same CDR3. The rearrangement links TRBV5-6 to TRBJ2-5; 8 bases agree with TRBD2. Trimming took 2 bases from V and 5 from J; bases not matched to a gene: 2. The germline V gene has CDR1 SGHDT and CDR2 YYEEEE. The CDR3 contains 13 residues. The CDR3 reads CASSLTSGETQYF. As DNA, the CDR3 is TGTGCCAGCAGCTTAACTAGCGGCGAGACCCAGTACTTC.

The J gene is TRBJ2-1, the V gene TRBV9, with 9 bases that match TRBD1. Germline V CDR1 and CDR2: SGDLS, YYNGEE. The ends lost 4 bases at V and 8 bases at J; junction bases unmatched: 10. CDR3 length: 15 amino acids. The CDR3 DNA follows: TGTGCCAGCAGCTTCCGGGACAGGGTAGCCGATGAGCAGTTCTTC. Its translation: CASSFRDRVADEQFF.

This clone was observed many times. The chain is built from TRBV28 and TRBJ1-5; the D gene is possibly TRBD1 (5 bases). In germline, CDR1 is MDHEN, CDR2 SYDVKM. Between the trimmed V and J ends, which lost 3 bases and 4 bases, there was a span of 10 bases. The CDR3 runs to 14 residues. The CDR3 is CASSFVTVNQPQHF. CDR3 DNA sequence: TGTGCCAGCAGTTTTGTGACAGTTAATCAGCCCCAGCATTTT.

This clone has just one count. The chain is built from TRBV30 and TRBJ2-7; 7 bases map to TRBD1. This CDR3 contains 12 residues. J was trimmed by 7 bases and V by 3 bases; bases with no gene match: 6. CDR1 is GTSNPN, CDR2 SVGIG, per germline (reference sequence). CDR3 amino acids: CAWSTTGVEQYF. Written as DNA, the CDR3 is TGTGCCTGGAGCACCACAGGGGTAGAGCAGTACTTC.

The chain has TRBV28 and TRBJ2-1, with D possibly TRBD2 on 5 matching bases. The CDR3 has 18 residues. From germline, CDR1 is MDHEN and CDR2 SYDVKM. V was clipped by 1 base and J by 6 bases, with 22 bases between them. In DNA, the CDR3 is TGTGCCAGCAGTTTATTCGTTTTGACGGACTCCAAGGGCAATGAGCAGTTCTTC. Translating gives CASSLFVLTDSKGNEQFF.

Points on this clone: One end of the junction does not line up with germline, which may come from a read error. This chain links TRBV7-7 with TRBJ2-3, with 7 nucleotides matching TRBD2. The germline V gene has CDR1 SSHAT and CDR2 FNYEAQ (reference sequence). CDR3 length equals 17 residues. Here the CDR3 DNA reads TGTGCTAGCAGCCAATCTCCGGGAGGCCCGGGTACAGATACGCAGTATTTT. Residues: CASSQSPGGPGTDTQYF. Full variable domain (rest looked up from reference TRBV7-7 and TRBJ2-3): GAGVSQSPRYKVTKRGQDVTLRCDPISSHATLYWYQQALGQGPEFLTYFNYEAQPDKSGLPSDRFSAERPEGSISTLTIQRTEQRDSAMYRCASSQSPGGPGTDTQYFGPGTRLTVL.

This sequence joins TRBV5-1 and TRBJ2-3; D may be TRBD1 (6 bases). The V and J ends lost 0 bases and 4 bases respectively, with 18 bases between them. Germline CDR1 SGHRS, CDR2 YFSETQ. The CDR3 runs to 17 residues. DNA of the CDR3: TGCGCCAGCAGCTTGGAGGGGGAAGGCTCTCGGGCAGATACGCAGTATTTT. This sequence encodes CASSLEGEGSRADTQYF. Drawing the rest from reference TRBV5-1 and TRBJ2-3, the complete variable domain is KAGVTQTPRYLIKTRGQQVTLSCSPISGHRSVSWYQQTPGQGLQFLFEYFSETQRNKGNFPGRFSGRQFSNSRSEMNVSTLELGDSALYLCASSLEGEGSRADTQYFGPGTRLTVL.

The chain is built from TRBV2 and TRBJ2-3, with a weak D call TRBD2 (5 bases). The CDR3 is 16 amino acids. The V end lost 0 bases, the J end lost 0 bases, and 10 bases lay between the germline ends. Per germline, CDR1 SNHLY and CDR2 FYNNEI. The CDR3 protein is CASSEASGGSTDTQYF. The DNA of the CDR3 is TGTGCCAGCAGTGAAGCGAGCGGAGGTAGCACAGATACGCAGTATTTT.

The chain is built from TRBV7-9 and TRBJ2-2; 13 bases line up with TRBD2. CDR3 length: 15 residues. After removal of 6 bases from V and 6 bases from J, the junction contained 4 bases not matched to a gene. Germline CDR1 is SEHNR and CDR2 is FQNEAQ (reference sequence). The CDR3 here is CASRSTSGRAGELFF. Here the CDR3 DNA reads TGTGCCAGCAGATCTACTAGCGGGAGGGCCGGGGAGCTGTTTTTT.

This sequence joins TRBV7-8 and TRBJ1-3; D gene unclear. Germline CDR1 SGHVS, CDR2 FQNEAQ. The CDR3 has 16 amino acids. V lost 1 base and J 1 base, leaving 11 bases between the germline ends. The CDR3 DNA is TGTGCCAGCAGCTTAGGGCGGAGGCCTTCTGGAAACACCATATATTTT. Translating it yields CASSLGRRPSGNTIYF.

This clone was observed a single time. The chain joins TRBV10-1 to TRBJ2-1; 7 bases are a match to TRBD2. Germline CDR1 and CDR2: WNHNN and SYGVQD (reference sequence). CDR3 length: 15 residues. J was trimmed by 5 bases and V by 0 bases; bases with no gene match: 4. The CDR3 reads CASSESEAGNNEQFF. CDR3 sequence (DNA): TGCGCCAGCAGTGAGTCGGAAGCGGGAAACAATGAGCAGTTCTTC.

The table lists this clone with a count of one. V gene TRBV5-4 combines with J gene TRBJ2-5, with D possibly matching TRBD2 (7 bases). CDR3 size: 16 residues. Trimming shortened V by 0 bases and J by 5 bases, and 17 bases separated the two germline ends. Germline values: CDR1 SGHNT, CDR2 YYREEE (reference sequence). The CDR3, as DNA: TGTGCCAGCAGCTTGGCTGGCGGGGGCGACCGGGAGACCCAGTACTTC. It is translated as CASSLAGGGDRETQYF. Filled out from reference TRBV5-4 and TRBJ2-5, the complete variable domain reads ETGVTQSPTHLIKTRGQQVTLRCSSQSGHNTVSWYQQALGQGPQFIFQYYREEENGRGNFPPRFSGLQFPNYSSELNVNALELDDSALYLCASSLAGGGDRETQYFGPGTRLLVL.

The rearrangement joins TRBV5-4 to TRBJ2-5; no clear D gene. Trimming removed 0 bases at V and 3 bases at J, with 9 bases between. The germline CDR1 and CDR2 sequences are SGHNT and YYREEE (reference sequence). The CDR3 is made up of 14 amino acids. CDR3 DNA: TGTGCCAGCAGCTTGGAAGTCAGAAAAGAGACCCAGTACTTC. Translating gives CASSLEVRKETQYF.

This chain uses TRBV4-1 with TRBJ2-5; possibly TRBD1 for D (6 bases). This CDR3 is built from 15 residues. The V end was cut by 1 base, the J end by 5 bases, with 14 bases between. The germline CDR1 and CDR2 sequences are MGHRA and YSYEKL. The CDR3 nucleotides read TGCGCCAGCAGCCAAGTTGGGGGCGTGGGGGAGACCCAGTACTTC. It codes for CASSQVGGVGETQYF.